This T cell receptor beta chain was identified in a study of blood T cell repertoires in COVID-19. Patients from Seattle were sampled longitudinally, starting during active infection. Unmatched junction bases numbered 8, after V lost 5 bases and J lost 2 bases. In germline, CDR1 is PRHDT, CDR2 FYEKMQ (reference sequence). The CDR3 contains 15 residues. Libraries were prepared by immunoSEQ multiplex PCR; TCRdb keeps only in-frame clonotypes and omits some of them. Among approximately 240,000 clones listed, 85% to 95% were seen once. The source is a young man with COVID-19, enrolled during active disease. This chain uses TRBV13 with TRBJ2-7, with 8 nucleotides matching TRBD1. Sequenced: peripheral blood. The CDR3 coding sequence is TGTGCCAGCAGCCACGGACAGGGAAAAACCTACGAGCAGTACTTC. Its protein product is CASSHGQGKTYEQYF. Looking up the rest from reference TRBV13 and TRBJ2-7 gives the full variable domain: AAGVIQSPRHLIKEKRETATLKCYPIPRHDTVYWYQQGPGQDPQFLISFYEKMQSDKGSIPDRFSAQQFSDYHSELNMSSLELGDSALYFCASSHGQGKTYEQYFGPGTRLTVT.